Below, 5 T cell receptor beta chains from the same sample are listed, as sequenced in a study of T-cell reconstitution after alpha-beta-depleted transplantation in children. For TCRbeta, the library was prepared with unique molecular identifiers. MiXCR was run by TCRdb on the PCR reads, yielding one entry per CDR3 protein. The sample records 780,000 or so distinct CDR3 sequences, approximately 15% being singletons. The starting material was PBMCs, mostly from graft donor cells, obtained 360 days after TCRalphabeta/CD19-depleted stem cell transplant. These receptors were taken from a male patient under 18 who had a stem cell transplant for acute lymphoblastic leukemia, so the T cells may come from the graft donor.

In this sample, this clonotype turned up a few times. The chain employs TRBV4-1 and TRBJ2-5, with D possibly being TRBD2 (5 bases). The germline V gene encodes CDR1 MGHRA and CDR2 YSYEKL. V shed 4 bases and J shed 3 bases, with 9 bases lying between them. CDR3 length: 13 amino acids. In DNA form, the CDR3 reads TGCGCCAGCAGCCCGGGATTCAAAGAGACCCAGTACTTC. Translating it yields CASSPGFKETQYF.

This clonotype was detected many times. This chain joins TRBV12-3 or TRBV12-4 and TRBJ1-2; D ambiguous. The CDR3 has 12 amino acids. The V gene lost 3 bases and the J gene lost 5 bases, with 7 bases spanning the gap. CDR3 protein: CASSFGSYGYTF. For the CDR3, the DNA is TGTGCCAGCAGTTTTGGGTCTTATGGCTACACCTTC.

The gene calls are TRBV11-3 and TRBJ2-1; D gene ambiguous. Germline V CDR1 and CDR2: SGHNT, YENEEA. This CDR3 spans 16 amino acids. V shed 3 bases and J shed 2 bases, with 14 bases lying between them. The CDR3 protein is CASSFDASRPYNEQFF. The CDR3, as DNA: TGTGCCAGCAGCTTTGACGCTTCTCGCCCCTACAATGAGCAGTTCTTC.

This clonotype came up many times. The J gene is TRBJ2-2, the V gene TRBV27; 8 nucleotides align to TRBD1. The V and J ends lost 4 bases and 5 bases, in that order; junction bases with no gene match: 3. CDR1 and CDR2 (germline): MNHEY, SMNVEV (reference sequence). This CDR3 comprises 14 residues. DNA for the CDR3: TGTGCCAGCAGTTGGACAGGGATGACCGGGGAGCTGTTTTTT. Protein: CASSWTGMTGELFF.

This clonotype was seen only a few times. V usage is TRBV12-3 or TRBV12-4 and J usage is TRBJ2-3; D may be TRBD1 (5 bases). The CDR3 spans 16 residues. Deletions cut 0 bases from V and 2 bases from J, with 12 bases between. CDR3 amino acids: CASSLALGPYTDTQYF. The DNA for the CDR3 is TGTGCCAGCAGTTTAGCGCTGGGGCCGTACACAGATACGCAGTATTTT.